The rows below give T cell receptor beta chains drawn from one sample of a study of blood T cells in healthy people across ages. TCRdb recomputed calls from the 5' RACE reads with MiXCR, one row per CDR3 protein. The sample consists of 550,000 to 700,000 distinct CDR3 sequences, roughly a quarter of them appearing once. Sequencing used blood. These receptors came from a woman in her seventies in good health. Both conserved end residues are part of each CDR3. D genes are given only for firm matches. Clone size is stated in some rows and not others, as once, few, many or a class when expanded.

V	size	D	J	DNA	CDR3
TRBV7-2	-	TRBD1	TRBJ2-5	TGTGCCGGCAGCTTAGGGGGCAGAGAGACCCAGTACTTC	CAGSLGGRETQYF
TRBV4-2	-	TRBD2	TRBJ2-3	TGTGCCAGCAGCCAAGCCCCTTCGTTGGGACTAGCGGGGGGGCCCGAAACAGATACGCAGTATTTT	CASSQAPSLGLAGGPETDTQYF
TRBV29-1	-	-	TRBJ2-7	TGCAGCGTTGAATTGGGCACGTCCTACGAGCAGTACTTC	CSVELGTSYEQYF
TRBV5-4	-	TRBD2	TRBJ2-1	TGTGCCAGCAGCTTGGCAGGACTAGCGAGGGATGAGCAGTTCTTC	CASSLAGLARDEQFF
TRBV15	many	-	TRBJ2-5	TGTGCCACCAGCAGTGCCAGGGTCCCAGAGACCCAGTACTTC	CATSSARVPETQYF
TRBV18	once	-	TRBJ2-5	TGTGCCAGCTCACCACCGGCTAACCAAGAGACCCAGTACTTC	CASSPPANQETQYF
TRBV30	-	-	TRBJ1-1	TGTGCCTGGAGTCTGAACACTGAAGCTTTCTTT	CAWSLNTEAFF
TRBV29-1	-	TRBD2	TRBJ2-5	TGCAGCGTCGGGGGACTAGCGGGGGGAGAGACCCAGTACTTC	CSVGGLAGGETQYF
TRBV7-9	few	-	TRBJ1-4	TGTGCCAGCAGCTTCGGACAGACAGCAACTAATGAAAAACTGTTTTTT	CASSFGQTATNEKLFF
TRBV25-1	few	TRBD1	TRBJ2-5	TGTGCCAGCAGTGAAACAGGGGGCTCGGAGACCCAGTACTTC	CASSETGGSETQYF
TRBV5-1	few	-	TRBJ1-4	TGCGCCAGCAGTCCCTCGCCAGAGGAAAAACTGTTTTTT	CASSPSPEEKLFF
TRBV9	few	-	TRBJ1-2	TGTGCCAGCAGCGTACAGCTCGCTAACTATGGCTACACCTTC	CASSVQLANYGYTF
TRBV7-2	-	-	TRBJ2-7	TGTGCCAGCAGCTCCGATCGGGGGAACGAGCAGTACTTC	CASSSDRGNEQYF
TRBV6-6	-	TRBD2	TRBJ2-7	TGTGCCAGCACCAATAGCGGGGGACCTACCTACGAGCAGTACTTC	CASTNSGGPTYEQYF
TRBV7-9	few	TRBD1	TRBJ1-1	TGTGCCAGCAGCTCCTCTGGGACAGGCACTGAAGCTTTCTTT	CASSSSGTGTEAFF
TRBV10-3	few	-	TRBJ1-1	TGTGCCATCAGACCTAAGACGGGCACTGAAGCTTTCTTT	CAIRPKTGTEAFF
TRBV5-6	many	-	TRBJ1-5	TGTGCCAGCAGGAAGGGGAATCAGCCCCAGCATTTT	CASRKGNQPQHF
TRBV11-3	-	TRBD1	TRBJ2-7	TGTGCCAGCAGCCATGGGGGACAGCTATCCTACGAGCAGTACTTC	CASSHGGQLSYEQYF
TRBV11-2	few	-	TRBJ2-2	TGTGCCAGCAGTTCCGGAGCCCACAGGAACACCGGGGAGCTGTTTTTT	CASSSGAHRNTGELFF
TRBV4-2	-	-	TRBJ2-1	TGTGCCAGCAGCCAAGAAGATGAGCAGTTCTTC	CASSQEDEQFF
TRBV2	-	TRBD1	TRBJ1-4	TGTGCCAGCAGCCAACAGGGGGCGCAGGGTGAAAAACTGTTTTTT	CASSQQGAQGEKLFF
TRBV5-1	few	TRBD1	TRBJ1-1	TGCGCCAGCAGCTCGGGACAGGGTGGTTTTACTGAAGCTTTCTTT	CASSSGQGGFTEAFF
TRBV5-1	-	TRBD1	TRBJ1-1	TGCGCCAGCAGCTTGGCCGGGACAGGGTTTATCACTGAAGCTTTCTTT	CASSLAGTGFITEAFF
TRBV7-2	-	-	TRBJ2-3	TGTGCCAGCAGCTCTGGGGGATCTAGCACAGATACGCAGTATTTT	CASSSGGSSTDTQYF
TRBV12-3/TRBV12-4	-	TRBD1	TRBJ2-7	TGTGCCAGCAGACGGACAGGCTCCTACGAGCAGTACTTC	CASRRTGSYEQYF
TRBV6-5	-	TRBD1	TRBJ1-2	TGTGCCAGCAGCTTAATACAGGGGGCATGGGGCTACACCTTC	CASSLIQGAWGYTF
TRBV7-2	-	TRBD2	TRBJ2-1	TGTGCCAGCAGCTCTACTAGCGGGAAAGGCAATGAGCAGTTCTTC	CASSSTSGKGNEQFF
TRBV20-1	once	-	TRBJ1-2	TGCAGTGCTTTGTGGCAGGGGTTGCGTGGCTACACCTTC	CSALWQGLRGYTF
TRBV10-3	few	-	TRBJ2-7	TGTGCCGCCCGGGACGATGCCTACGAGCAGTACTTC	CAARDDAYEQYF
TRBV15	-	-	TRBJ1-2	TGTGCCACCAGCAGAGGACGGGACTATGGCTACACCTTC	CATSRGRDYGYTF
TRBV7-3	-	-	TRBJ2-3	TGTGCCAGCAGCTTAACACCTAGCGCTAGCACAGATACGCAGTATTTT	CASSLTPSASTDTQYF
TRBV7-2	-	-	TRBJ2-4	TGTGCCAGCAGCTTAAGCAGAGACAAAAACATTCAGTACTTC	CASSLSRDKNIQYF
TRBV7-2	-	TRBD2	TRBJ2-1	TGTGCCAGCAGCTTAGTATGGATTGGAGCGGGGGGGGACAATGAGCAGTTCTTC	CASSLVWIGAGGDNEQFF
TRBV11-2	many	-	TRBJ2-7	TGTGCCAGCAGCTTATTGGGAGCGCATCTTGGGGAGCAGTACTTC	CASSLLGAHLGEQYF
TRBV20-1	-	-	TRBJ2-2	TGCAGTGCTAGCTCGAACACCGGGGAGCTGTTTTTT	CSASSNTGELFF
TRBV19	-	-	TRBJ1-4	TGTGCCAGTACGGGGATTGAAGAACTGTTTTTT	CASTGIEELFF
TRBV29-1	-	-	TRBJ2-1	TGCAGCGGTTTTGTAGATGAGCAGTTCTTC	CSGFVDEQFF
TRBV13	-	-	TRBJ2-3	TGTGCCAGCAGCATCCTAGCGGATACGCAGTATTTT	CASSILADTQYF
TRBV6-6	-	TRBD1	TRBJ1-2	TGTGCCAGCAGAGCGGACAGGGGCCAGTCTGGCTACACCTTC	CASRADRGQSGYTF
TRBV4-3	-	TRBD1	TRBJ1-2	TGCGACAGCAGCCAGACCACAGGGGGCAAATCTCATGGCTACACCTTC	CDSSQTTGGKSHGYTF
TRBV7-2	-	TRBD1	TRBJ1-5	TGTGCCAGCAGCTCACAGACAGGGGGCAATCAGCCCCAGCATTTT	CASSSQTGGNQPQHF
TRBV20-1	-	-	TRBJ1-2	TGCAGCCCTAGGGGCTCTAACTACGGCTACACCTTC	CSPRGSNYGYTF
TRBV20-1	-	TRBD1	TRBJ2-1	TGCAGTGCTAGAGCACAAACCGGGACAGGGGCTATCAATGAGCAGTTCTTC	CSARAQTGTGAINEQFF
TRBV7-2	-	TRBD1	TRBJ2-3	TGTGCCAGCAGCACCCGGACAGGGAGTGTCACAGATACGCAGTATTTT	CASSTRTGSVTDTQYF
TRBV25-1	many	-	TRBJ1-2	TGTGCTTCCTCAGAGGGTGACTATGGCTACACCTTC	CASSEGDYGYTF
TRBV7-2	few	TRBD2	TRBJ2-3	TGTGCCAGCAGCCCGGGACTAGCGGGGGGAGGAAATACGCAGTATTTT	CASSPGLAGGGNTQYF
TRBV29-1	few	TRBD1	TRBJ1-1	TGCAGCGTTGTAAACGGGGGAACAGGGGGGTTT	CSVVNGGTGGF
TRBV12-3/TRBV12-4	few	-	TRBJ1-2	TGTGCCAGCACCCTTCCGGGGACTGGTCATGGCTACACCTTC	CASTLPGTGHGYTF
TRBV7-2	-	-	TRBJ1-6	TGTGCCAGCAGGATGAATTCACCCCTCCACTTT	CASRMNSPLHF
TRBV7-2	few	TRBD2	TRBJ2-7	TGTGCCAGCAGCTCACTAGCGGGGGGTATCGAGCAGTACTTC	CASSSLAGGIEQYF
TRBV25-1	few	-	TRBJ1-6	TGTGCCAGCAGTGAATTCCAAGCACGAGCACCCCTCCACTTT	CASSEFQARAPLHF
TRBV19	few	-	TRBJ1-1	TGTGCCAGTCGGTTTTCAGATTTTGAAGCTTTCTTT	CASRFSDFEAFF
TRBV20-1	-	-	TRBJ1-4	TGCAGTGCTAGTGTAGGACTGGGGGAAAAACTGTTTTTT	CSASVGLGEKLFF